This TCR beta chain was documented in a study of early T cells in non-severe SARS-CoV-2 infection. About the study: Sequencing of unsorted whole blood was done on bulk RNA, leaving chains unpaired.

V trimming: 0 bases; J trimming: 2 bases; junction bases outside the gene matches: 2. The length of the CDR3 is 15 residues. CDR1 and CDR2 from the germline V gene are SGHNT and YYREEE (reference sequence). As to this clonotype: Antigen: not known.

Findings and limits, study-wide: In VDJdb matching, anti-spike CD8 responses were favored while private and CD4 specificities went missing.

Unique molecular identifiers were added to individual cDNA molecules. One entry per CDR3 protein results from TCRdb running MiXCR on the 5' RACE reads. The profile covers under 95,000 distinct CDR3 sequences, with more than 13% appearing a single time and 4.5% to 7% taken by the ten largest. The sequenced sample consisted of whole blood. The chain has TRBV5-4 and TRBJ2-5; TRBD2 matches 9 bases. This sequence originates from an adult who was a healthcare worker with PCR-confirmed SARS-CoV-2 infection or an uninfected control (not recorded which). The DNA for the CDR3 is TGTGCCAGCAGCTTGGTGACTAGCGGACAAGAGACCCAGTACTTC. It yields the protein CASSLVTSGQETQYF.